The 22 T cell receptor beta chains below all came from one sample that was sequenced in a study of T cell responses to AZD1222 COVID-19 vaccine. Clones were sequenced by immunoSEQ multiplex PCR, and TCRdb holds only the in-frame ones, with some missing. The repertoire holds 100,000 or so clones, with about 90% as singletons. Material: peripheral blood, obtained on day 0 of AZD1222 vaccination. These receptors originate from an adult in good health.

This chain links TRBV5-1 with TRBJ1-3, with D possibly matching TRBD1 (5 bases). With 1 base removed from V and 0 bases from J, the gap between germline ends came to 8 bases. Germline values: CDR1 SGHRS, CDR2 YFSETQ. The CDR3 is 15 residues long. In DNA form, the CDR3 reads TGCGCCAGCAGCTTGCAGGGACTCTCTGGAAACACCATATATTTT. Protein product: CASSLQGLSGNTIYF.

Only one count was recorded for this clone. The chain is built from TRBV1 and TRBJ2-2; TRBD2, as called in the table, went unchecked against the DNA. TRBV1 is given as a pseudogene. This CDR3 is built from 14 residues. The CDR3, as DNA: TGCACCAGATCGGAGGGCCACTACACCGGGGAGCTGTTTTTT. It translates to CTRSEGHYTGELFF.

The chain couples TRBV5-1 to TRBJ1-3; a weak D match, TRBD1 (5 bases). This CDR3 has 15 amino acids. The germline gives CDR1 SGHRS, CDR2 YFSETQ. V shed 4 bases and J shed 0 bases, with 11 bases lying between them. Here the CDR3 reads CASSAWGDSGNTIYF. CDR3 in DNA: TGCGCCAGCAGCGCTTGGGGGGACTCTGGAAACACCATATATTTT.

This clone came up once. The V gene is TRBV3-1 (or the pseudogene TRBV3-2), the J gene TRBJ1-5; D is undetermined. The CDR3 extends over 16 amino acids. The V end lost 0 bases, the J end lost 2 bases, and 11 bases lay between the germline ends. CDR1 and CDR2 (germline): LGHDT, YNNKEL (reference sequence). The CDR3 DNA sequence: TGTGCCAGCAGCCAAGATAGAACACCGGGCAATCAGCCCCAGCATTTT. Residues: CASSQDRTPGNQPQHF.

The rearrangement uses TRBV5-8 and TRBJ1-3; 7 positions match TRBD1. Per the germline V gene, CDR1 is SGHTS and CDR2 is YDEGEE. CDR3 length: 14 amino acids. Losses at the gene ends were 0 bases for V and 5 bases for J; bases not matched to a gene: 2. The CDR3 region is CASSLEGQRNTIYF. The CDR3 DNA reads as TGTGCCAGCAGCTTGGAGGGACAGAGAAACACCATATATTTT. The full variable domain, with the rest looked up from reference TRBV5-8 and TRBJ1-3, is EAGVTQSPTHLIKTRGQQATLRCSPISGHTSVYWYQQALGLGLQFLLWYDEGEERNRGNFPPRFSGRQFPNYSSELNVNALELEDSALYLCASSLEGQRNTIYFGEGSWLTVV.

The V and J genes are TRBV11-2 and TRBJ1-2, with 10 nucleotides matching TRBD1. Germline V gene lookup returns CDR1 SGHAT and CDR2 FQNNGV. V trimming: 5 bases; J trimming: 7 bases; junction bases outside the gene matches: 13. This CDR3 contains 16 residues. The CDR3 DNA reads TGTGCCAGCAGCCGGGACAGGGGAGTCTCAGGGGGTGGCTACACCTTC. Translating gives CASSRDRGVSGGGYTF.

There are a few counts of this clone. The genes are TRBV30 and TRBJ1-1; D unresolved. The ends were cut back, 4 bases at V and 4 bases at J, with 10 bases in the middle. There are 12 residues in the CDR3. Germline V gene data show CDR1 as GTSNPN and CDR2 as SVGIG (reference sequence). The CDR3 sequence: CAWTPGSTEAFF. The CDR3 DNA is TGTGCCTGGACCCCGGGGAGCACTGAAGCTTTCTTT.

The V call is TRBV11-2, the J call TRBJ1-2; D gene ambiguous. V dropped 6 bases and J dropped 5 bases, with 7 bases sitting between them. In germline, CDR1 is SGHAT, CDR2 FQNNGV. This CDR3 contains 11 residues. CDR3 loop: CASSLWYGYTF. CDR3 nucleotide sequence: TGTGCCAGCAGTCTGTGGTATGGCTACACCTTC. The entire variable domain, with the rest obtained from reference TRBV11-2 and TRBJ1-2, is as follows: EAGVAQSPRYKIIEKRQSVAFWCNPISGHATLYWYQQILGQGPKLLIQFQNNGVVDDSQLPKDRFSAERLKGVDSTLKIQPAKLEDSAVYLCASSLWYGYTFGSGTRLTVV.

This clone was detected only once. The chain links TRBV7-9 to TRBJ2-2; D is unresolved. CDR1 and CDR2 from the germline V gene are SEHNR and FQNEAQ (reference sequence). Trimming left V 5 bases short and J 4 bases short, with 8 bases between. The CDR3 is 13 amino acids. The CDR3 spells CASSPMGTGELFF. DNA for the CDR3: TGTGCCAGCAGCCCGATGGGCACCGGGGAGCTGTTTTTT.

J is TRBJ2-1 and V is TRBV19, with 7 bases matching TRBD1. Trimming cost V 4 bases and J 4 bases; bases outside gene matches: 10. This CDR3 comprises 16 residues. The germline V gene encodes CDR1 LNHDA and CDR2 SQIVND (reference sequence). CDR3 in DNA: TGTGCCAGTAGTACCGACAGGGTTCGGTCATACAATGAGCAGTTCTTC. This sequence encodes CASSTDRVRSYNEQFF.

This chain connects TRBV5-1 to TRBJ1-1; tentative D call: TRBD1 (6 bases). The CDR3 length is 18 residues. V was trimmed by 0 bases and J by 4 bases, leaving 22 bases between them. Germline CDR1 is SGHRS and CDR2 is YFSETQ. The CDR3 nucleotides read TGCGCCAGCAGCTTGGTTGGGGGCCACGTTTCCTTGGCCACTGAAGCTTTCTTT. Translated, it gives CASSLVGGHVSLATEAFF.

This clone was detected once. V and J are TRBV30 and TRBJ1-2; D unclear. Per germline, CDR1 GTSNPN and CDR2 SVGIG (reference sequence). This CDR3 spans 13 amino acids. Trimming took 3 bases from V and 8 from J, leaving 16 bases between them. The CDR3 sequence: CAWSYREIKGYTF. In nucleotides, the CDR3 is TGTGCCTGGAGCTACCGAGAAATAAAAGGCTACACCTTC.

The CDR3 spells CASSQTSYEQYF. In nucleotides, the CDR3 is TGTGCCAGCAGTCAGACCTCCTACGAGCAGTACTTC. J is TRBJ2-7 and V is TRBV12-3 or TRBV12-4; no firm D call. V was pared by 5 bases and J by 0 bases, with 5 bases between. The CDR3 consists of 12 residues.

Turning to this clone: A junction end diverges from the germline sequence, so it may reflect a read error. The CDR3 coding sequence is TGTGCCAGCACCTACAACTACGAGCTGTACTTC. Its translation is CASTYNYELYF. V gene TRBV6-5 combines with J gene TRBJ2-7, with D unclear. Germline CDR1 reads MNHEY; CDR2 reads SVGAGI. The CDR3 consists of 11 residues.

The chain combines TRBV6-5 with TRBJ2-3, with TRBD1 matching 11 bases. J lost 7 bases, V lost 2 bases, and 8 bases had no gene match. The CDR3 consists of 16 residues. CDR1 MNHEY and CDR2 SVGAGI come from the germline V gene. The CDR3 reads CASSYTRTGGGYTQYF. The CDR3 nucleotides read TGTGCCAGCAGTTACACAAGGACAGGGGGCGGATATACGCAGTATTTT.

V usage is TRBV27 and J usage is TRBJ1-1, with D uncertain. Germline V gene sequence: CDR1 MNHEY, CDR2 SMNVEV (reference sequence). The CDR3 spans 14 residues. Trimming pared 1 base from V and 4 bases from J, leaving 10 bases between. CDR3 sequence reads: CASSLLVGATEAFF. The CDR3 DNA is TGTGCCAGCAGTTTATTGGTCGGCGCCACTGAAGCTTTCTTT.

This chain uses TRBV5-1 with TRBJ1-2; D perhaps matches TRBD1 (5 bases). Germline assignment: CDR1 SGHRS and CDR2 YFSETQ. The CDR3 spans 16 residues. The V gene lost 0 bases and the J gene lost 1 base, with 13 bases spanning the gap. This chain's CDR3 is CASSLGPQEINYGYTF. For the CDR3, the DNA is TGCGCCAGCAGCTTGGGCCCACAGGAGATTAACTATGGCTACACCTTC. Combining the CDR3 with reference TRBV5-1 and TRBJ1-2 gives the whole variable domain KAGVTQTPRYLIKTRGQQVTLSCSPISGHRSVSWYQQTPGQGLQFLFEYFSETQRNKGNFPGRFSGRQFSNSRSEMNVSTLELGDSALYLCASSLGPQEINYGYTFGSGTRLTVV.

The chain couples TRBV19 to TRBJ2-2, with D perhaps matching TRBD1 (6 bases). This CDR3 contains 15 residues. Germline V gene lookup returns CDR1 LNHDA and CDR2 SQIVND (reference sequence). V shed 5 bases and J shed 5 bases, with 15 bases lying between them. CDR3 loop: CASSPYRDRTGELFF. The CDR3 DNA follows: TGTGCCAGTAGTCCTTACAGGGATAGGACCGGGGAGCTGTTTTTT. Full variable domain (outside the CDR3, taken from reference TRBV19 and TRBJ2-2): DGGITQSPKYLFRKEGQNVTLSCEQNLNHDAMYWYRQDPGQGLRLIYYSQIVNDFQKGDIAEGYSVSREKKESFPLTVTSAQKNPTAFYLCASSPYRDRTGELFFGEGSRLTVL.

This clone appeared once. The chain links TRBV28 to TRBJ1-1, with D maybe TRBD1 (5 bases). This CDR3 has 12 amino acids. Per the germline V gene, CDR1 is MDHEN and CDR2 is SYDVKM. Trimming took 8 bases from V and 4 from J, leaving 11 bases between them. CDR3 nucleotides: TGTGCCAGCTGCAGGGAGTTCACTGAAGCTTTCTTT. It encodes CASCREFTEAFF.

The CDR3 DNA reads as TGTGCCAGTAGTCCGACAGGTGCCCAAGAGACCCAGTACTTC. It specifies CASSPTGAQETQYF. The chain uses TRBV19 and TRBJ2-5, with D possibly TRBD1 on 6 matching bases. Trimming took off 5 bases at V and 1 base at J, with 11 bases between the two ends. CDR3 length: 14 amino acids. The V gene's germline CDR1 is LNHDA and CDR2 SQIVND (reference sequence).

The chain combines TRBV6-5 with TRBJ2-2; 10 bases agree with TRBD2. CDR1 is MNHEY, CDR2 SVGAGI, per germline. The CDR3 runs to 16 residues. The junction had 2 bases not matched to a gene; V was cut back by 0 bases and J by 4 bases. For the CDR3, the DNA is TGTGCCAGCAGTTACTCCACTAGCGGGACCACCGGGGAGCTGTTTTTT. Translated: CASSYSTSGTTGELFF.

This chain joins TRBV14 and TRBJ1-1; 10 nucleotides line up with TRBD1. This CDR3 comprises 13 residues. V lost 4 bases to trimming and J lost 7 bases; unmatched junction nucleotides: 3. CDR1 is SGHDN and CDR2 is FVKESK in the germline V gene. The CDR3 DNA follows: TGTGCCAGCAGCCCTGGACAGGGGGTTGAAGCTTTCTTT. It translates to CASSPGQGVEAFF.